Below are 18 T cell receptor beta chains sequenced from a single sample in a study of cytomegalovirus exposure and HLA in healthy donors. It was with 60 Vbeta and 13 Jbeta primers that the PCR ran. Profiling relied on immunoSEQ multiplex PCR, and the TCRdb table lists in-frame clones only, not all of them. The table shows more than 90,000 clones, with over 65% occurring only once. Material: PBMCs. The receptors were sampled from a middle-aged man in good health and CMV-seronegative.

This clone was found a few times. The chain carries TRBV4-1 and TRBJ2-1; 9 bases line up with TRBD1. Per the germline V gene, CDR1 is MGHRA and CDR2 is YSYEKL. V gave up 3 bases and J gave up 0 bases; unmatched junction bases: 0. The CDR3 length is 15 residues. The CDR3 sequence is CASSQGQGSYNEQFF. The CDR3 DNA reads as TGCGCCAGCAGCCAGGGACAGGGCTCCTACAATGAGCAGTTCTTC.

The chain uses TRBV7-3 and TRBJ2-5, with 8 bases matching TRBD2. Trimming cost V 2 bases and J 2 bases; bases outside gene matches: 7. There are 16 residues in the CDR3. CDR1 is SGHTA and CDR2 is FQGTGA in the germline V gene. This CDR3 is CASSLGPAGVQETQYF. The CDR3, as DNA: TGTGCCAGCAGCTTAGGGCCAGCGGGAGTGCAAGAGACCCAGTACTTC.

This chain uses TRBV4-1 with TRBJ1-6; 7 nucleotides line up with TRBD1. CDR1 is MGHRA, CDR2 YSYEKL, per germline. The CDR3 spans 17 residues. After removal of 3 bases from V and 7 bases from J, the junction contained 12 bases not matched to a gene. The CDR3 nucleotides read TGCGCCAGCAGCCACTACCTGACACAGGGGAGGAATTCACCCCTCCACTTT. Translated, it gives CASSHYLTQGRNSPLHF.

To note about this clone: At one end the junction does not follow the germline gene, possibly because of a read error. The rearrangement uses TRBV4-1 and TRBJ1-2; 9 bases match TRBD1. CDR1 is MGHRA, CDR2 YSYEKL, per germline. CDR3 length: 16 residues. The CDR3 loop reads CASSPEQGARNYGYPF. In nucleotides, the CDR3 is TGCGCCAGCAGCCCTGAACAGGGGGCCCGAAACTATGGCTACCCCTTC.

CDR3 amino acids: CASSPGQGFTSGYGYTF. CDR3 nucleotides: TGCGCCAGCAGCCCGGGACAGGGATTTACCTCGGGGTATGGCTACACCTTC. V usage is TRBV5-1 and J usage is TRBJ1-2; 9 bases fit TRBD1. CDR1 is SGHRS, CDR2 YFSETQ, per germline. The V segment lost 4 bases and the J segment 5 bases; nucleotides outside the gene matches: 15. The CDR3 consists of 17 residues.

The rearrangement uses TRBV7-3 and TRBJ2-7; 12 bases agree with TRBD2. Germline V CDR1 and CDR2: SGHTA, FQGTGA. The CDR3 runs 14 residues. V was clipped by 0 bases and J by 12 bases; unmatched bases: 6. Here the CDR3 reads CASSLTGTSGSRYF. The CDR3 bases are TGTGCCAGCAGCTTAACTGGGACTAGCGGGTCTCGGTACTTC.

The chain combines TRBV18 with TRBJ2-7; 8 bases map to TRBD1. This CDR3 has 14 residues. Germline assignment: CDR1 KGHSH and CDR2 LQKENI. V was pared by 1 base and J by 4 bases, with 3 bases of the junction left unmatched. The chain's CDR3 is CASSPHTGGYEQYF. The CDR3 nucleotides are TGTGCCAGCTCACCACACACAGGGGGGTACGAGCAGTACTTC.

This clone was counted a few times. This chain links TRBV7-2 with TRBJ2-3, with TRBD2 identical over 7 bases. Germline V gene sequence: CDR1 SGHTA, CDR2 FQGNSA. V gave up 0 bases and J gave up 2 bases; unmatched junction bases: 2. This CDR3 region has 15 residues. The CDR3 DNA sequence: TGTGCCAGCAGCTTAGCGGGGGGGTACACAGATACGCAGTATTTT. Residues: CASSLAGGYTDTQYF.

The chain links TRBV9 to TRBJ2-7; D perhaps matches TRBD2 (5 bases). The CDR3 has 13 residues. The V end was cut by 3 bases, the J end by 7 bases, with 14 bases between. Germline values: CDR1 SGDLS, CDR2 YYNGEE. The CDR3 sequence: CASSAGSGKEQYF. The CDR3 DNA follows: TGTGCCAGCAGCGCGGGGAGTGGGAAGGAGCAGTACTTC.

In its sample, this clone was seen once. The gene calls are TRBV11-2 and TRBJ2-1; 11 bases fit TRBD2. CDR1 is SGHAT and CDR2 is FQNNGV in the germline V gene. Losses at the gene ends were 2 bases for V and 0 bases for J; bases not matched to a gene: 6. The CDR3 is 18 residues long. CDR3 region: CASSLTGTSGISYNEQFF. The CDR3 region has the DNA TGTGCCAGCAGCTTAACCGGGACTAGCGGCATCTCCTACAATGAGCAGTTCTTC.

The chain is built from TRBV7-6 and TRBJ2-7; tentatively, D is TRBD1 (6 bases). The CDR3 has 12 amino acids. CDR1 and CDR2 from the germline V gene are SGHVS and FNYEAQ. V gave up 4 bases and J gave up 6 bases, with 10 bases separating them. The CDR3 loop is CASSSQGSEQYF. The CDR3 region has the DNA TGTGCCAGCAGCTCACAGGGTTCCGAGCAGTACTTC. Drawing the rest from reference TRBV7-6 and TRBJ2-7, the complete variable domain is GAGVSQSPRYKVTKRGQDVALRCDPISGHVSLYWYRQALGQGPEFLTYFNYEAQQDKSGLPNDRFSAERPEGSISTLTIQRTEQRDSAMYRCASSSQGSEQYFGPGTRLTVT.

The rearrangement uses TRBV13 and TRBJ2-5; the match to TRBD2 covers 10 bases. The DNA end is more similar to TRBJ2-7, so the J call may be wrong. This CDR3 spans 15 amino acids. Germline CDR1 reads PRHDT; CDR2 reads FYEKMQ (reference sequence). The CDR3 loop reads CASSAKREGRDEQYF. Written as DNA, the CDR3 is TGTGCCAGCAGCGCGAAGCGGGAGGGCCGAGACGAGCAGTACTTC.

This clone was counted only a few times. The CDR3 reads CASGDGTSNPYEQYF. The CDR3 region has the DNA TGTGCCAGCGGCGACGGGACTAGCAACCCCTACGAGCAGTACTTC. The chain employs TRBV28 and TRBJ2-7, with 9 bases identical to TRBD2. The CDR3 has 15 amino acids. Germline values: CDR1 MDHEN, CDR2 SYDVKM. Trimming removed 8 bases from V and 2 bases from J; junction bases left unmatched: 10.

This rearrangement joins TRBV7-8 to TRBJ2-1; 14 nucleotides match TRBD2. Germline V gene sequence: CDR1 SGHVS, CDR2 FQNEAQ. The CDR3 is 17 residues long. V dropped 5 bases and J dropped 8; count of bases not matched to a gene: 11. CDR3 region: CASSTRLAGGPKDEQFF. The DNA of the CDR3 is TGTGCCAGCAGCACGCGACTAGCGGGAGGGCCTAAAGATGAGCAGTTCTTC.

The V and J genes are TRBV9 and TRBJ2-1, with D possibly TRBD1 on 5 matching bases. The CDR3 runs 15 residues. Germline loops: CDR1 SGDLS, CDR2 YYNGEE. The V gene lost 0 bases and the J gene lost 6 bases, with 13 bases spanning the gap. DNA for the CDR3: TGTGCCAGCAGCGTAGTCCGGACGGACACCAATGAGCAGTTCTTC. This sequence encodes CASSVVRTDTNEQFF.

This chain joins TRBV18 and TRBJ2-1; D is unresolved. V lost 3 bases, J lost 12 bases, and 9 bases lay in between. This CDR3 comprises 11 residues. From germline, CDR1 is KGHSH and CDR2 LQKENI. The CDR3 sequence: CASSPASGQFF. CDR3 nucleotides: TGTGCCAGCTCACCCGCGAGTGGGCAGTTCTTC.

This clone was recorded once. V and J are TRBV27 and TRBJ1-3, with TRBD1 matching over 9 bases. The CDR3 totals 16 residues. The germline CDR1 and CDR2 sequences are MNHEY and SMNVEV (reference sequence). The J segment lost 2 bases and the V segment lost 2 bases, leaving 4 bases of the junction unmatched. In DNA form, the CDR3 reads TGTGCCAGCAGTTTAACAGGGGGCTCAACTGGAAACACCATATATTTT. Its translation: CASSLTGGSTGNTIYF.

The chain recombines TRBV9 with TRBJ2-7, with 11 bases fitting TRBD2. With 2 bases clipped from V and 2 bases from J, the junction kept 0 bases outside the gene matches. The CDR3 loop spans 14 amino acids. The V gene's germline CDR1 is SGDLS and CDR2 YYNGEE. CDR3 sequence: CASSVSGRAYEQYF. The CDR3 coding sequence is TGTGCCAGCAGCGTTAGCGGGAGGGCCTACGAGCAGTACTTC.